Presented here are 13 T cell receptor beta chains from one specimen sequenced in a study of human T cells and chemical hapten exposure listed by TCRdb under 2021. The sample's time point label, in plain terms: patch test 1, 2 weeks after DPC sensitization. The intended sense of this specimen's treatment or condition label: therapeutic diphenylcyclopropenone sensitization with weekly scalp DPC. Preparation of the library involved RACE. The sequencer was a NextSeq 500. TCRdb reworked the public reads: Q25 trimming with fastp, MiXCR clone assembly, productive beta chains retained. Identical CDR3 proteins give one entry, which carries the most common genes and DNA. The sample table records 74,000 or so distinct CDR3 sequences; about 12% of these occur just once. The ten largest clones take up 3.5% of the sample. Specimen: whole blood, collected in connection with sensitization to the hapten diphenylcyclopropenone (DPC). These receptors all come from a woman aged 55 to 70 with alopecia areata. Some clones in this sample may be carry-over from other donors' samples.

This clonotype was seen a handful of times. This chain links TRBV5-1 with TRBJ2-3; D remains ambiguous. Germline CDR1 is SGHRS and CDR2 is YFSETQ. The CDR3 runs to 14 residues. The V and J ends lost 3 bases and 0 bases respectively, with 8 bases between them. CDR3 amino acids: CASSSETSTDTQYF. Here the CDR3 DNA reads TGCGCCAGCAGCTCTGAGACTAGCACAGATACGCAGTATTTT.

The chain links TRBV18 to TRBJ1-5; 7 bases line up with TRBD1. CDR1 and CDR2 (germline): KGHSH, LQKENI. V shed 8 bases, J shed 3 bases, and the junction held 10 bases outside the gene matches. This CDR3 contains 15 residues. The CDR3 here is CASNTGDRHNQPQHF. CDR3 nucleotide sequence: TGTGCCAGCAATACCGGGGACAGACACAATCAGCCCCAGCATTTT.

This clonotype was found many times. The rearrangement uses TRBV29-1 and TRBJ2-1, with TRBD1 as a possible D gene (6 bases). In germline, CDR1 is SQVTM, CDR2 ANQGSEA. CDR3 length: 12 amino acids. The V and J ends lost 6 bases and 7 bases respectively, with 13 bases between them. The DNA for the CDR3 is TGCAGCGTGGGGGCCTATCAGAATGAGCAGTTCTTC. It specifies CSVGAYQNEQFF.

This clonotype was detected only a few times. The chain is built from TRBV9 and TRBJ1-6; D remains unclear. Deletions cut 3 bases from V and 11 bases from J, with 15 bases between. The CDR3 has 14 amino acids. Per the germline V gene, CDR1 is SGDLS and CDR2 is YYNGEE. The CDR3 bases are TGTGCCAGCAGCGGGACGGACCGAGCTCCACCCCTCCACTTT. Amino acid sequence: CASSGTDRAPPLHF.

The V and J genes are TRBV11-2 and TRBJ1-2; TRBD1 agrees at 9 bases. Trimming at V came to 3 bases and at J to 4 bases, leaving 6 bases not matched to a gene. CDR1 and CDR2 (germline): SGHAT, FQNNGV. This CDR3 has 15 amino acids. The DNA of the CDR3 is TGTGCCAGCAGCTTCTCACAGGGGGCCCCCTATGGCTACACCTTC. It translates to CASSFSQGAPYGYTF.

This clonotype was seen at least ten times. The chain combines TRBV12-3 or TRBV12-4 with TRBJ2-7, with a weak D call TRBD1 (6 bases). The V gene lost 2 bases and the J gene lost 5 bases, with 13 bases spanning the gap. The CDR3 contains 14 residues. This chain's CDR3 is CASSLFSGVDEQYF. CDR3 DNA sequence: TGTGCCAGCAGTTTATTCTCAGGGGTCGACGAGCAGTACTTC.

This clonotype was observed a few times. The V call is TRBV20-1, the J call TRBJ1-1; 7 nucleotides agree with TRBD1. This CDR3 has 15 residues. CDR1 DFQATT and CDR2 SNEGSKA come from the germline V gene (reference sequence). The ends lost 2 bases at V and 1 base at J; junction bases unmatched: 7. The CDR3 is CSARPGGQGNTEAFF. CDR3 coding DNA: TGCAGTGCTAGACCAGGGGGGCAGGGGAACACTGAAGCTTTCTTT.

This chain joins TRBV20-1 and TRBJ2-3; tentative D call: TRBD2 (5 bases). Trimming cost V 6 bases and J 2 bases, with 15 bases left between them. CDR3 length: 14 residues. Germline V lookup: CDR1 DFQATT, CDR2 SNEGSKA (reference sequence). CDR3 in amino acids: CSAEYPGDTDTQYF. In DNA, the CDR3 is TGCAGTGCCGAGTATCCCGGGGACACAGATACGCAGTATTTT.

In its sample, this clonotype was seen many times. The V gene is TRBV21-1, the J gene TRBJ2-6. TRBV21-1 is described as a pseudogene. The CDR3 length is 16 residues. CDR3 residues: CASNAGKRSGANVLTF. As DNA, the CDR3 is TGTGCCAGCAACGCAGGAAAGCGCTCTGGGGCCAACGTCCTGACTTTC.

This clonotype showed up many times. The junction shows a germline mismatch at one end, possibly a read error. The V and J genes are TRBV29-1 and TRBJ2-3; 10 bases map to TRBD2. CDR3 length: 16 residues. From germline, CDR1 is SQVTM and CDR2 ANQGSEA. CDR3: CSVKELAGAITDTQYF. CDR3 coding DNA: TGCAGCGTTAAAGAGCTAGCGGGGGCAATCACAGATACGCAGTATTTT.

The chain carries TRBV11-2 and TRBJ2-3; D is possibly TRBD1 or TRBD2 (5 bases each). V shed 5 bases and J shed 5 bases, with 11 bases lying between them. The germline V gene has CDR1 SGHAT and CDR2 FQNNGV. The CDR3 contains 13 residues. CDR3 coding DNA: TGTGCCAGCAGCCGGCCTGGGGGAGATACGCAGTATTTT. Encoded protein: CASSRPGGDTQYF.

This clonotype was seen many times. The rearrangement joins TRBV12-3 or TRBV12-4 to TRBJ2-7; 10 nucleotides match TRBD2. Losses at the gene ends were 4 bases for V and 0 bases for J; bases not matched to a gene: 9. This CDR3 has 17 amino acids. CDR3 in DNA: TGTGCCAGCAGTTCACCCACCGGGACTAGCGTCTCCTACGAGCAGTACTTC. This translates into CASSSPTGTSVSYEQYF.

This CDR3 is CASSLLGTGNTEAFF. The CDR3 nucleotides read TGCGCCAGCAGCTTGCTGGGGACAGGGAACACTGAAGCTTTCTTT. The chain couples TRBV5-1 to TRBJ1-1, with 8 bases fitting TRBD1. The germline CDR1 and CDR2 sequences are SGHRS and YFSETQ. V shed 1 base and J 1 base; nucleotides not matched to a gene: 3. The CDR3 consists of 15 residues. Using reference TRBV5-1 and TRBJ1-1 for the parts outside the CDR3, the full variable domain is KAGVTQTPRYLIKTRGQQVTLSCSPISGHRSVSWYQQTPGQGLQFLFEYFSETQRNKGNFPGRFSGRQFSNSRSEMNVSTLELGDSALYLCASSLLGTGNTEAFFGQGTRLTVV.